Below, one T cell receptor (beta chain) is given with its context. No antigen is known for it. Germline is not matched at one junction end, which may reflect a read error. The sample contains more than one DNA sequence encoding this CDR3. To prepare the library, the immunoSEQ multiplex PCR assay was applied. A mixture of 60 forward primers for TCR Vbeta segments and 13 reverse primers for TCR Jbeta segments was used in the multiplex PCR. A multiplex PCR assay on genomic DNA amplified the CDR3 region of rearranged TCR beta genes. The Illumina HiSeq System was used to sequence the amplified TCR beta libraries as 87-base-pair reads. On the study's bioinformatics: Across the roughly 670 repertoires, a later analysis counted approximately 75 million unique TCR beta chains, some 11 million of which were shared by at least two donors. Raw reads were error-corrected and collapsed into unique sequences with a nearest-neighbor algorithm that merged closely related sequences to remove PCR and sequencing errors. Alignment of CDR3 sequences to IMGT reference sequences was used to assign V, D and J gene segments. For a sequence to be retained, a match of at least six nucleotides to both a V gene segment and a J gene segment was required. Rearrangements were called productive when the CDR3 lacked stop codons and stayed in frame with V and J; all others were non-productive. CDR3 was defined according to IMGT convention as the region running from the second conserved V-encoded cysteine to the conserved J-encoded phenylalanine. The earlier analysis of roughly 590 of the donors excluded sequences that lacked an unambiguous match to a single V gene segment. In an earlier analysis of 450 to 700 of the donors, V segments were called functional above 56.7% productive rearrangements and were called segregating when the between-donor standard deviation exceeded 5%. A statistical classification framework was built to diagnose cytomegalovirus status from the catalog of TCR beta chain sequences. V and J gene assignment, in a later analysis, came from comparing TCR nucleotide sequences with IMGT/GENE-DB human TR gene sequences. In a later analysis, CDR3 sequences and most-parsimonious VDJ recombination scenarios were assigned using the TCRdist pipeline. A later analysis defined each TCR beta chain by its CDR3 amino acid sequence plus V-gene family, and excluded reads lacking a unique V-gene family. In a later analysis, 450 to 600 highly shared, low-generation-probability nucleotide sequences were removed to address suspected cross-contamination and a sequencing artifact. For each public chain, a later analysis derived a clonal expansion index from normalized ranks of inferred template counts within each repertoire. In a later analysis, generation probabilities were computed using a VDJ recombination model fitted to out-of-frame rearrangements, and the results were checked against IGoR. In a later analysis, TCR-TCR, TCR-HLA and TCR-CMV co-occurrence was scored with hypergeometric tests, and a repertoire-size bias correction was applied to TCR pairs. A later analysis estimated false discovery rates by permuting HLA or CMV assignments 20 times. In a later analysis, co-occurring TCRs were grouped using DBSCAN, and TCRdist sequence similarity was added for clustering within HLA-allele-positive subsets. For co-occurrence clustering, repertoires with fewer than 30,000 or more than 120,000 public chains were excluded, along with five repertoires with anomalous nucleotide sharing. The table comes from immuneACCESS by way of TCRdb, which keeps in-frame sequences with V and J called. Part of the clones is missing from these tables; in studies checked, under half for an unresolved V gene and the rest for unknown reasons. From that table come the V and J calls and clone size; the DNA was used to work out D and trimming. The sample table shows around 280,000 clones, and 70% to 90% are seen once. The ten largest clones capture about 2% of the sample.

The sample is drawn from a study of cytomegalovirus exposure and HLA in healthy donors (dated by TCRdb to between 2016 and 2019). Turning to the overall study: According to an earlier analysis of 587 of the donors, about 179 million T cells yielded 117 million unique TCR beta sequences and around 300 Gb of sequence data. Roughly 300 gigabases of sequencing data and tens of millions of unique TCR sequences were included in an early release covering several hundred HLA-typed donors. Of the approximately 400 genotyped donors, approximately 83% fell in the genetic ancestry cluster associated with self-reported Caucasian donors. The study aimed to test whether cataloging public T cell receptors could reveal signatures of past pathogen exposure. The study used immunosequencing to profile the T cell repertoires of 670 or so subjects and linked those repertoires to cytomegalovirus serostatus. Along with the roughly 670-subject first cohort, a separate validation cohort of over 90 different subjects was used. To predict cytomegalovirus infection status, the study brought together high-throughput TCR immunosequencing, statistical association of individual TCRs with disease status, and machine learning. A later analysis re-examined previously published TCR beta repertoires from 600 to 700 donors and added high-resolution HLA genotyping to investigate patterns of TCR occurrence. Rather than using new phenotypic data, the later analysis identified candidate immune exposures from TCR beta sequences and from how often those sequences occurred across donors. An earlier analysis of 587 of the donors used high-throughput TCR beta sequencing to judge whether each TCR beta V gene segment behaved as functional or pseudogenic. Donor age, sex, ethnicity and CMV serostatus were compiled together with the repertoire data. In a later genetic analysis, genome-wide SNP genotypes for about three fifths of the roughly 670 donors were used, and that subset was treated as a discovery cohort. Every repertoire in the discovery cohort had been generated on one and the same sequencing platform. Both class I and class II loci were covered by HLA typing, at four-digit resolution. The number of typed donors differed by locus: about 620-640 for A, B, C, DRB1 and DQB1; some 500 for DQA1; 606 for DPA1; and roughly 450 for DPB1. Because of strong linkage in the cohort, 4 to 6 DR-DQ haplotypes were treated as single units for association and clustering. Among some 410 genotyped donors of the cohort, an average of approximately 240,000 unique TCR beta nucleotide sequences were sequenced per donor, around a sixth of them non-productive. General conclusions and limits of the study: Three of the identified cytomegalovirus-associated TCR beta chains were confirmed in vitro to be specific for cytomegalovirus antigens. In a later analysis, the rate of TCR association differed among HLA loci, with DRB1 alleles having the most associated TCRs and HLA-C alleles having the fewest. Because counts were too low, about 17 rarely observed V segments, including chromosome 9 orphons, were excluded from the earlier analysis of roughly 580 of the donors. In both the original and validation cohorts, the classifier was reported to diagnose cytomegalovirus status with high specificity and sensitivity. A group of highly shared sequence variants was considered likely to be a technical artifact of the sequencing pipeline. The study listed 150 to 200 TCR beta chains as associated with cytomegalovirus. In this cohort, only TCR beta chains were sequenced, and detectable features were limited by the absence of alpha or paired-chain data. Most CMV-associated TCR beta chains appeared to be HLA-restricted in a later analysis, and the HLA associations seemed to be driven largely by CMV exposure. The presence/absence analyses assumed that sequencing depth was roughly uniform across donors, and that assumption may not be true. Immune exposure information for the cohort was limited to CMV serostatus. In a later analysis, several top co-occurrence clusters were reported to appear linked to parvovirus B19, influenza, CMV and Epstein-Barr virus. In a later genetic analysis, a missense DCLRE1C variant was associated with V-gene and J-gene trimming of TCR beta chains, and the association was replicated in an independent cohort. Correlated functional status among segregating V segments might reflect linkage disequilibrium, but an unknown experimental factor could not be ruled out. The authors suggested that the approach could potentially be generalized to other disease states and immunological phenotypes. In a later analysis, HLA-associated TCR beta chains showed more clonal expansion and lower generation probabilities than non-associated chains that were equally common. Most TCR sequences were seen in very few donors, while some public TCRs were found in many individuals. Because the 87-base-pair reads could not distinguish some IMGT-functional V segments, including TRBV6-2 and TRBV6-3, those segments were excluded. According to a later genetic analysis, donors in an Asian-associated ancestry cluster had fewer N-insertions in productive TCRs than the approximately 710-donor mean. A further reported finding was that TCR beta sequences accurately predicted the HLA-A and HLA-B alleles for most subjects in the first cohort. Broadly in line with IMGT annotations, most TCR beta V segments showed up in productive rearrangements about 87% or about 30% of the time in an earlier analysis of 450 to 600 of the donors. Because some donors lacked HLA typing at each locus, the association tests relied only on the typed subset. When HLA alleles, especially DR and DQ, strongly co-occurred, attributing TCR associations to individual alleles was difficult. At a false discovery rate of 0.05, a later analysis linked 15,000 to 20,000 TCR beta sequences to specific HLA alleles.

The germline V gene sets CDR1 to SGHTA and CDR2 to FQGTGA. The CDR3 spans 18 residues, from the cysteine through the phenylalanine. The entry retains the CDR3 DNA only, 54 bases that are in frame from base 1. The cohort comprised hundreds of healthy bone marrow donors. All cohort members were sampled while nominally healthy, although unrecorded immune exposures were likely present. The donor was CMV seronegative and belonged to the group of under 400 seronegative cohort members. Each donor provided a peripheral blood sample, and peripheral blood mononuclear cells were used for TCR beta sequencing. The Qiagen DNeasy Blood Extraction Kit was used to extract genomic DNA from the blood cell samples.

The receptor was isolated from a woman in her late teens or twenties in good health and CMV-seronegative. This sequence uses TRBV7-3 and TRBJ1-1; TRBD1 could be the D gene, as 6 bases match. The sample taken for sequencing was PBMCs. The DNA sequence is TGTGCCAGCAGCCCCGGTGGGGGCCAGGGATGGAGGAACACCGAAGCTTTCTTT. Translated, this gives CASSPGGGQGWRNTEAFF.